The T cell receptor beta chain under discussion was sequenced for a study of T cells in Graves' hyperthyroidism and ophthalmopathy (dated by TCRdb to the late 2010s). About the study as a whole: Peripheral blood was collected at initial diagnosis, before any treatment. Prospective prediction of ophthalmopathy was tested in an independent validation cohort consisting of fewer than 20 hyperthyroidism patients and some 15 patients who later progressed to ophthalmopathy. The paper reports TCR Vbeta CDR3 sequencing of fewer than 150 peripheral blood samples: under 45 ophthalmopathy, about 75 hyperthyroidism and about 17 progressor patients. After sampling, hyperthyroidism patients received methimazole starting at 30 mg daily, and ophthalmopathy patients received high-dose intravenous methylprednisolone. The 85 to 100 discovery patients were divided at random into training and test sets in a 7:3 ratio. A discovery cohort of about a hundred patients, roughly 43 with Graves' ophthalmopathy and about 60 with stable Graves' hyperthyroidism, was used to find distinguishing TCR V-J signatures. In addition, the study compared T-cell repertoires in thyroid tissue and in blood from roughly 6 Graves' hyperthyroidism patients.

Moderately to severely active disease, a Clinical Activity Score of at least 3, a NOSPECS grade of at least 4, and a duration under 3 months were present in ophthalmopathy patients. Patients with uncontrolled infections, other autoimmune diseases, pregnancy or lactation were excluded. Diagnoses were based on clinical symptoms, serum thyroxine and TRAb, thyroid ultrasound and orbital computed tomography. PBMCs were separated from under 11 ml of fresh peripheral blood using Ficoll-Paque density gradient centrifugation. Trizol reagent was used to extract total RNA, and RNA quality was then checked on an Agilent 2100 Bioanalyzer. Paper-wide results and their limitations: Sample size was not statistically predetermined, and blinding of investigators to group allocation was not performed. In cross-validation, a model built on a 13 V-J signature told ophthalmopathy apart from stable hyperthyroidism with just under 90% sensitivity and roughly 82% specificity, and in testing the same model reached 80%/75%. Most expanded thyroid clonotypes (frequency above 0.001) were also detected in blood, suggesting blood repertoires may reflect thyroid immune responses. In validation, the model predicted progression to ophthalmopathy a median of roughly 6.2 months before onset, with 70% to 71% sensitivity and roughly 73% specificity.

V and J are truncated by 2 bases and 5 bases respectively, leaving an intervening sequence of 16 bases. From the cysteine through the phenylalanine, the CDR3 covers 15 amino acids. The read is trimmed to its CDR3 DNA, 45 bases read in frame from base 1. According to the germline V gene, CDR1 reads SNHLY and CDR2 reads FYNNEI. This clonotype was seen ten or more times. Which antigen it targets is not known. No quality values exist for individual bases; no much larger clone is one base distant. The TCR beta CDR3 regions were amplified from RNA transcripts. A first-round RT-PCR of the TCR CDR3 used the HTBI primer set with the Qiagen OneStep RT-PCR kit. Libraries were constructed in a second round of multiplex PCR, after which size selection and purification were performed. Libraries were sequenced paired-end with 100 bp reads on an Illumina HiSeq2000. Turning to the authors' computational methods: SOAPnuke was used to process the raw data, with reads discarded if the reads contained adapters or uncalled bases, had a mean Phred below 15, or lacked an exact constant-primer or identifier match. COPE v1.2.5 was used to merge high-quality paired reads, and clonotypes were defined as unique nucleotide sequences. Clonotypes were aligned to IMGT TRBV, TRBD and TRBJ reference segments using MiTCR v1.1. The analysis included only V-J combinations with a frequency above 0.0001, which together covered roughly 99% of the repertoires. The TCS score was defined as F50 (clonal expansion) divided by E x V (chaos), with BLOSUM62-based TCRdist calculated between CDR3 peptides within each V-J. Welch's t-statistics and random forest reduced around 520 V-J features to about 13, which were used in a naive Bayes classifier (R e1071). In-frame beta chains were kept once TCRdb had trimmed the public reads at Q25 with fastp and called clones with MiXCR. Duplicate CDR3 protein sequences are folded into a single record with the most common DNA and genes. These V and J calls are TCRdb output, not the study's own analysis. Counted in this sample were some 350,000 distinct CDR3 sequences; nearly 15% of them appeared once. The top ten clones comprise roughly a fifth of the sample.

The specimen sequenced was blood. The receptor was derived from a woman aged 55-69 years with Graves' ophthalmopathy. The V and J genes are TRBV2 and TRBJ2-7, with TRBD2 as a weak D call on 6 bases. The CDR3 region: CASSEIAGRTHEQYF. The base sequence is TGTGCCAGCAGTGAAATTGCGGGGAGAACCCACGAGCAGTACTTC.